Sequencing of this TCR beta chain was carried out in a study of blood T cell repertoires in COVID-19. Across the whole study: Material from acute and convalescent COVID-19 was sourced from the United States, Italy and Spain. Nucleic acid was either cDNA or gDNA, and it came from T cells, B-cell-depleted T cells, or PBMCs.

Measured with immunoSEQ multiplex PCR; TCRdb has only the in-frame clones, and not every one. The sample gives fewer than 85,000 clones, 82% of which show up once; about 3.9% is in the top ten. V was shortened by 3 bases and J by 0 bases, with 3 bases between the two germline ends. The germline gives CDR1 MNHEY, CDR2 SMNVEV (reference sequence). The CDR3 is made up of 14 amino acids. The rearrangement links TRBV27 to TRBJ2-6; D unclear. The clonotype originates from an older woman with acute or convalescent COVID-19. Specimen: peripheral blood. The CDR3 DNA sequence: TGTGCCAGCAGTTTGAGCTCTGGGGCCAACGTCCTGACTTTC. Its protein is CASSLSSGANVLTF.